The next 19 T cell receptor beta chains were all read from a single sample in a study of response to subunit inactivated influenza vaccine. TCRdb called the RT-PCR reads again in MiXCR, with one record for every CDR3 protein. The sample shows about 520,000 distinct CDR3 sequences, 25% of them seen only once. The specimen was CD4+ T cells sorted from PBMCs, collected 4 to 6 days after vaccination. The receptors shown here come from a man in his fifties who received an inactivated influenza vaccine.

This clonotype occurred many times. The J gene is TRBJ2-5, the V gene TRBV12-3 or TRBV12-4; tentative D call: TRBD2 (5 bases). The CDR3 is 13 amino acids. Trimming left V 3 bases short and J 5 bases short, with 10 bases between. This CDR3 reads CASSFRGGETQYF. The CDR3 region has the DNA TGTGCCAGCAGTTTTCGGGGTGGGGAGACCCAGTACTTC.

This chain uses TRBV7-8 with TRBJ1-2; no clear D. The CDR3 runs to 13 residues. V dropped 3 bases and J dropped 4 bases, with 9 bases sitting between them. The germline V gene encodes CDR1 SGHVS and CDR2 FQNEAQ. The CDR3 sequence: CASSFEPSYGYTF. CDR3 in DNA: TGTGCCAGCAGCTTTGAGCCGAGCTATGGCTACACCTTC.

This clonotype was seen more than once but under ten times. The chain joins TRBV15 to TRBJ1-5, with TRBD1 identical over 8 bases. After removal of 3 bases from V and 4 bases from J, the junction contained 5 bases not matched to a gene. Germline V lookup: CDR1 LNHNV, CDR2 YYDKDF (reference sequence). The CDR3 contains 15 residues. Here the CDR3 reads CATSSGTGRNQPQHF. The CDR3 DNA reads TGTGCCACCAGCAGCGGGACAGGCCGTAATCAGCCCCAGCATTTT.

This chain uses TRBV12-3 or TRBV12-4 with TRBJ2-5; D is undetermined. CDR3 length: 12 residues. The V end was cut by 8 bases, the J end by 1 base, with 8 bases between. Here the CDR3 DNA reads TGTGCCAGCGGAGAGGCCCAAGAGACCCAGTACTTC. This translates into CASGEAQETQYF.

This clonotype was seen ten or more times. The chain joins TRBV7-6 to TRBJ2-2; D gene ambiguous. The CDR3 covers 15 residues. The germline gives CDR1 SGHVS, CDR2 FNYEAQ. The V and J ends lost 3 bases and 0 bases respectively, with 8 bases between them. The CDR3 nucleotides read TGTGCCAGCAGCTTGGGCGGAACGAACACCGGGGAGCTGTTTTTT. Amino acid sequence: CASSLGGTNTGELFF.

V gene TRBV6-4 combines with J gene TRBJ2-5, with D possibly TRBD1 on 6 matching bases. V was cut by 6 bases and J by 1 base, with 24 bases left in between. Germline CDR1 is MRHNA and CDR2 is SNTAGT. The CDR3 spans 18 residues. The CDR3 nucleotides are TGTGCCAGCAGCCGACTCCAGACAGGACCGAAAATCCAAGAGACCCAGTACTTC. Protein product: CASSRLQTGPKIQETQYF.

This clonotype was seen ten or more times. J is TRBJ2-7 and V is TRBV29-1; D possibly corresponds to TRBD1 (5 bases). CDR3 size: 11 residues. CDR1 SQVTM and CDR2 ANQGSEA come from the germline V gene. V lost 2 bases and J lost 7, with 9 bases in between. CDR3 DNA sequence: TGCAGCGTTGAAAAAGGGGTTGAGCAGTACTTC. Its protein product is CSVEKGVEQYF.

In its sample, this clonotype was seen many times. The chain has TRBV11-2 and TRBJ2-1, with TRBD1 identical over 8 bases. CDR3 size: 19 residues. The V gene end was trimmed by 0 bases and the J gene end by 0 bases; junction bases not matched to a gene: 10. CDR1 and CDR2 from the germline V gene are SGHAT and FQNNGV. The CDR3 here is CASSLDASGGISSYNEQFF. Here the CDR3 DNA reads TGTGCCAGCAGCTTAGATGCGTCAGGGGGCATAAGCTCCTACAATGAGCAGTTCTTC.

This clonotype was observed a handful of times. J is TRBJ1-5 and V is TRBV6-5, with D unclear. Germline V lookup: CDR1 MNHEY, CDR2 SVGAGI. Trimming stripped 2 bases from V and 0 bases from J, with 8 bases between. This CDR3 is 15 amino acids long. As DNA, the CDR3 is TGTGCCAGCAGTTACATAGGGTATAGCAATCAGCCCCAGCATTTT. Protein sequence: CASSYIGYSNQPQHF.

The sample holds a few counts of this clonotype. The chain combines TRBV12-3 or TRBV12-4 with TRBJ1-1; D call uncertain. V lost 2 bases and J 4 bases, leaving 11 bases between the germline ends. There are 14 residues in the CDR3. CDR3 sequence: CASSLFPQSTEAFF. The CDR3 DNA follows: TGTGCCAGCAGTTTATTTCCCCAGTCCACTGAAGCTTTCTTT.

The chain recombines TRBV5-1 with TRBJ2-3; a weak D match, TRBD2 (6 bases). The germline CDR1 and CDR2 sequences are SGHRS and YFSETQ. CDR3 length: 14 residues. V lost 5 bases, J lost 4 bases, and 14 bases lay in between. CDR3 bases: TGCGCCAGCAGGACTAGTTTCGTGGCAGATACGCAGTATTTT. Translation: CASRTSFVADTQYF.

This CDR3 is CSARTQGNNQPQHF. The CDR3 region has the DNA TGCAGTGCTCGGACACAAGGTAACAATCAGCCCCAGCATTTT. V gene TRBV20-1 combines with J gene TRBJ1-5; D possibly corresponds to TRBD1 (5 bases). CDR1 and CDR2 from the germline V gene are DFQATT and SNEGSKA (reference sequence). This CDR3 comprises 14 residues. V shed 5 bases and J shed 3 bases, with 14 bases lying between them.

This clonotype occurred once. The J gene is TRBJ2-3, the V gene TRBV27; 11 bases fit TRBD2. Germline V gives CDR1 MNHEY, CDR2 SMNVEV (reference sequence). This CDR3 comprises 14 residues. V lost 6 bases and J lost 5; bases outside the gene matches: 4. The CDR3 here is CASSATSGGDTQYF. CDR3 nucleotide sequence: TGTGCCAGCAGCGCTACTAGCGGGGGAGATACGCAGTATTTT.

The chain has TRBV7-2 and TRBJ2-3; D remains ambiguous. Germline values: CDR1 SGHTA, CDR2 FQGNSA. The V and J ends lost 5 bases and 8 bases respectively, with 11 bases between them. The CDR3 length is 12 residues. DNA for the CDR3: TGTGCCAGCAGCACTCCCCGAGGTACGCAGTATTTT. Its protein product is CASSTPRGTQYF.

This clonotype was counted a few times. V gene TRBV28 combines with J gene TRBJ1-1; perhaps TRBD1 as D (6 bases). V lost 3 bases to trimming and J lost 2 bases, with 13 bases between them. Germline assignment: CDR1 MDHEN and CDR2 SYDVKM. The CDR3 length is 15 residues. CDR3 nucleotides: TGTGCCAGCAGTTTCCCCCACAGGGCTAACACTGAAGCTTTCTTT. Its protein is CASSFPHRANTEAFF.

This chain's CDR3 is CASSARRTITEAFF. The DNA for the CDR3 is TGTGCCAGCAGTGCGCGGCGGACGATCACTGAAGCTTTCTTT. The chain joins TRBV27 to TRBJ1-1; D gene uncertain. The CDR3 covers 14 residues. The germline CDR1 and CDR2 sequences are MNHEY and SMNVEV (reference sequence). Between the trimmed V and J ends, which lost 5 bases and 4 bases, there was a span of 14 bases.

This chain uses TRBV10-3 with TRBJ2-5, with TRBD1 matching 9 bases. Losses at the gene ends were 5 bases for V and 3 bases for J; bases not matched to a gene: 1. The germline CDR1 and CDR2 sequences are ENHRY and SYGVKD. The CDR3 covers 13 residues. CDR3 DNA sequence: TGTGCCATCAGTCGGACAGGGGAAGAGACCCAGTACTTC. This sequence encodes CAISRTGEETQYF.

Only a few counts were recorded for this clonotype. The chain employs TRBV5-1 and TRBJ2-1; 10 bases match TRBD2. Per germline, CDR1 SGHRS and CDR2 YFSETQ. The CDR3 length is 15 residues. With V trimmed by 1 base and J by 6 bases, 4 bases remained unmatched. The CDR3 nucleotides read TGCGCCAGCAGCTTGTTGGGACTAGCGTCCAATGAGCAGTTCTTC. Protein sequence: CASSLLGLASNEQFF.

This clonotype was seen more than once but under ten times. The chain is built from TRBV28 and TRBJ2-1; D not certain. The germline CDR1 and CDR2 sequences are MDHEN and SYDVKM. CDR3 length: 11 residues. The germline V and J ends were trimmed by 6 bases and 9 bases, with 9 bases remaining between them. Here the CDR3 reads CASSERSEQFF. CDR3 coding DNA: TGTGCCAGCAGCGAGAGGAGTGAGCAGTTCTTC.